Below are 9 T cell receptor beta chains sequenced from a single sample in a study of T-cell reconstitution after alpha-beta-depleted transplantation in children. Unique molecular identifiers were used to barcode this TCRbeta library. TCRdb passed the PCR reads through MiXCR, listing each CDR3 protein once. The table shows some 500,000 distinct CDR3 sequences, with around 17% occurring only once. The material sequenced was PBMCs from the stem cell graft donor, taken from the stem cell graft. Receptors originate from a human donor who donated a stem cell graft to a child with acute lymphoblastic leukemia.

This chain joins TRBV4-2 and TRBJ2-1; TRBD2 matches at 14 bases. V lost 3 bases to trimming and J lost 5 bases; unmatched junction nucleotides: 3. Looked up from germline, CDR1 is LGHNA and CDR2 is YNFKEQ. CDR3 length: 16 amino acids. Here the CDR3 reads CASSQETSGRDNEQFF. DNA for the CDR3: TGTGCCAGCAGCCAGGAGACTAGCGGGAGGGACAATGAGCAGTTCTTC.

This clonotype was observed a single time. This chain connects TRBV4-2 to TRBJ2-7; D perhaps matches TRBD2 (5 bases). Germline lookup yields CDR1 LGHNA and CDR2 YNFKEQ. The CDR3 runs to 15 residues. V was trimmed by 0 bases and J by 3 bases, leaving 12 bases between them. The CDR3 loop is CASSQDGRGYYEQYF. The DNA for the CDR3 is TGTGCCAGCAGCCAAGACGGACGGGGATACTACGAGCAGTACTTC.

The chain has TRBV4-1 and TRBJ2-5; D might be TRBD2 (5 bases). CDR3 length equals 16 residues. V gave up 3 bases and J gave up 2 bases, with 16 bases separating them. Germline CDR1 is MGHRA and CDR2 is YSYEKL. This chain's CDR3 is CASSQGFHGIQETQYF. The DNA of the CDR3 is TGCGCCAGCAGCCAGGGTTTTCACGGGATACAAGAGACCCAGTACTTC.

This clonotype has a handful of counts. The gene calls are TRBV12-3 or TRBV12-4 and TRBJ1-1; D ambiguous. V was pared by 3 bases and J by 7 bases, with 12 bases between. The CDR3 loop spans 13 amino acids. CDR3: CASSLRVGHEAFF. In DNA, the CDR3 is TGTGCCAGCAGTTTGAGGGTAGGGCATGAAGCTTTCTTT.

The CDR3 here is CASSQVDRAIGNTIYF. CDR3 bases: TGCGCCAGCAGCCAAGTTGACAGGGCCATTGGAAACACCATATATTTT. The rearrangement uses TRBV4-1 and TRBJ1-3; 7 nucleotides match TRBD1. V was clipped by 1 base and J by 3 bases; unmatched bases: 6. The germline V gene has CDR1 MGHRA and CDR2 YSYEKL. This CDR3 spans 16 amino acids.

The CDR3 region has the DNA TGTGCCACCAGCAGAGGAGGGGAAATGAACACTGAAGCTTTCTTT. Translating gives CATSRGGEMNTEAFF. The chain carries TRBV15 and TRBJ1-1; tentative D call: TRBD1 (5 bases). There are 15 residues in the CDR3. In germline, CDR1 is LNHNV, CDR2 YYDKDF (reference sequence). V lost 1 base, J lost 0 bases, and 9 bases lay in between.

This clonotype was picked up a small number of times. The gene calls are TRBV14 and TRBJ2-1; 9 positions match TRBD2. The germline V gene encodes CDR1 SGHDN and CDR2 FVKESK. J gave up 6 bases and V 0 bases, and 12 bases lay outside the gene matches. The CDR3 sequence is 18 residues long. The CDR3 bases are TGTGCCAGCAGCCAAGATAGGCGGGAGGGCCTGAAGATCAATGAGCAGTTCTTC. This codes for CASSQDRREGLKINEQFF.

The rearrangement uses TRBV7-2 and TRBJ2-3; TRBD2 agrees at 9 bases. Germline V gene lookup returns CDR1 SGHTA and CDR2 FQGNSA. V gave up 1 base and J gave up 2 bases; unmatched junction bases: 7. The CDR3 is 17 residues long. The CDR3 reads CASSLGHRLAATDTQYF. CDR3 coding DNA: TGTGCCAGCAGCTTAGGGCACCGACTAGCGGCCACAGATACGCAGTATTTT.

J is TRBJ2-7 and V is TRBV5-1, with D tentatively TRBD2 (6 bases). The CDR3 is 14 amino acids. V lost 1 base and J lost 5, with 13 bases in between. The germline V gene has CDR1 SGHRS and CDR2 YFSETQ. The CDR3 region has the DNA TGCGCCAGCAGCTTGTCGGGAGAACTCCACGAGCAGTACTTC. Encoded protein: CASSLSGELHEQYF.